This T cell receptor beta chain originates from a study of blood T cells in healthy people across ages. CDR1 and CDR2 (germline): ENHRY, SYGVKD. The V end was cut by 0 bases, the J end by 10 bases, with 9 bases between. The CDR3 is made up of 12 amino acids. PCR was performed a second time for about 7 to 11 cycles using a sample-barcoded 5' primer and a J-beta primer mix. MiXCR, run by TCRdb on the 5' RACE reads, gives a single entry per CDR3 protein. Of approximately 1,700,000 distinct CDR3 sequences listed, 30% to 40% are singletons. The rearrangement joins TRBV10-3 to TRBJ1-1; D is undetermined. The source material was blood. The TCR was taken from a human donor in good health. The CDR3 spells CAISESEGGAFF. CDR3 sequence (DNA): TGTGCCATCAGTGAGTCAGAGGGAGGAGCTTTCTTT.